The present T cell receptor (beta chain) was sequenced within a study of T cells in Graves' hyperthyroidism and ophthalmopathy. This clonotype showed up just a few times. Its antigen is undetermined. Regions amplified from RNA transcripts were the TCR beta CDR3 regions. With the HTBI primer set, the TCR CDR3 went through a first round of RT-PCR. TCRdb re-called the multiplex PCR reads with MiXCR, one entry per CDR3 protein. Among around 720,000 distinct CDR3 sequences, around 40% were seen once, and the ten largest hold around 29%. CDR1 and CDR2 from the germline V gene are SGHTA and FQGNSA. The V and J ends lost 1 base and 1 base respectively, with 7 bases between them. This CDR3 comprises 15 residues. Study observations and caveats: Most clonotypes expanded in the thyroid (above 0.001) were also present in blood.

Graves' hyperthyroidism without ophthalmopathy progression within 18 months was termed stable. Those patients with uncontrolled infection, other autoimmune disease, pregnancy or lactation were excluded. An approximately 10 ml volume of fresh peripheral blood provided the PBMCs. Sequencing input: blood. The J gene is TRBJ1-4, the V gene TRBV7-2; D gene ambiguous. The TCR comes from a woman in her thirties or forties with Graves' hyperthyroidism. The CDR3 sequence: CASSLETKTNEKLFF. The CDR3 coding sequence is TGTGCCAGCAGCTTAGAGACAAAAACTAATGAAAAACTGTTTTTT.